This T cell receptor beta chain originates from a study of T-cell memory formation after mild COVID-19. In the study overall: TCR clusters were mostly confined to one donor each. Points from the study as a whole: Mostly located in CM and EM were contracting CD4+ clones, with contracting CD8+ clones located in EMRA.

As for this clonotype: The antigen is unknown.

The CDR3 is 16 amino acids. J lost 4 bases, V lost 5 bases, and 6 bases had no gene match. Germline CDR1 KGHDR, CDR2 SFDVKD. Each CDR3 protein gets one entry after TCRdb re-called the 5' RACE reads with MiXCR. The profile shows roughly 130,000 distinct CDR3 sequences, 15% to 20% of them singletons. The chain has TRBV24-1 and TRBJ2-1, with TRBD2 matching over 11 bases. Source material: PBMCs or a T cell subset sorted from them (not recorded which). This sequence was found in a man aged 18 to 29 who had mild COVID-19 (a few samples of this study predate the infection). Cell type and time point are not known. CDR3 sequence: CATSAVLAGVYNEQFF. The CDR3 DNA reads TGTGCCACCAGTGCCGTACTAGCGGGGGTGTACAATGAGCAGTTCTTC.